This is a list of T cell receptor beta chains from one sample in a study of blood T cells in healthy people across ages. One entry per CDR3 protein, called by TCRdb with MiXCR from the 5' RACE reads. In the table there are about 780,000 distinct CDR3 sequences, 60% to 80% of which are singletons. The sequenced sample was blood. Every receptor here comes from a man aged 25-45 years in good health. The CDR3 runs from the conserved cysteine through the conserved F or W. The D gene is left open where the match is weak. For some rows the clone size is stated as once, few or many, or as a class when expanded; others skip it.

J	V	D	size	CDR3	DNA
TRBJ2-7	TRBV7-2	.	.	CASSLGLRMYEQYF	TGTGCCAGCAGCTTGGGCCTTCGGATGTACGAGCAGTACTTC
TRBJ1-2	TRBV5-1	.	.	CASSLTAASNYGYTF	TGCGCCAGCAGTCTGACGGCAGCTTCTAACTATGGCTACACCTTC
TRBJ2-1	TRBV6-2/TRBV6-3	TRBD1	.	CASSAYGTGFGNEQFF	TGTGCCAGCAGTGCTTACGGGACAGGGTTTGGGAATGAGCAGTTCTTC
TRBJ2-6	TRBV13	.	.	CASSLGVGPIDFFAANVLTF	TGTGCCAGCAGCTTAGGTGTCGGGCCCATTGATTTTTTTGCGGCCAACGTCCTGACTTTC
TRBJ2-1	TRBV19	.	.	CASSKRVAGEQFF	TGTGCCAGTAGTAAGCGGGTTGCGGGTGAGCAGTTCTTC
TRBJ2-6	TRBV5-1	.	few	CASSSGSGPISGANVLTF	TGCGCCAGCAGCAGTGGATCAGGACCGATCTCTGGGGCCAACGTCCTGACTTTC
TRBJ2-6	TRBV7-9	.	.	CASSLGPHSGANVLTF	TGTGCCAGCAGCTTAGGTCCCCACTCTGGGGCCAACGTCCTGACTTTC
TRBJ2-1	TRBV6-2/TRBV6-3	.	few	CASSYSGGSNEQFF	TGTGCCAGCAGTTACTCGGGAGGCAGTAATGAGCAGTTCTTC
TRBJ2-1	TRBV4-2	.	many	CASSQSGYNEQFF	TGTGCCAGCAGCCAATCGGGATACAATGAGCAGTTCTTC
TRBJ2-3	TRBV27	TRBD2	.	CASSRFPVDLRGGTDTQYF	TGTGCCAGCAGTCGTTTTCCCGTCGACTTGCGGGGGGGCACAGATACGCAGTATTTT
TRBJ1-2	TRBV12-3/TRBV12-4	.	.	CASSLGGRWGFGYTF	TGTGCCAGCAGTTTAGGTGGGAGGTGGGGATTTGGCTACACCTTC
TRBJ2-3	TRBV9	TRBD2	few	CASSVEVAGTITDTQYF	TGTGCCAGCAGCGTTGAGGTAGCGGGAACTATCACAGATACGCAGTATTTT
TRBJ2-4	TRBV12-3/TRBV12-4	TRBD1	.	CASRDRSSAKNIQYF	TGTGCCAGCAGGGACAGGAGTTCGGCCAAAAACATTCAGTACTTC
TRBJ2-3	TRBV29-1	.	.	CSVIRGADTQYF	TGCAGCGTTATTCGGGGCGCAGATACGCAGTATTTT